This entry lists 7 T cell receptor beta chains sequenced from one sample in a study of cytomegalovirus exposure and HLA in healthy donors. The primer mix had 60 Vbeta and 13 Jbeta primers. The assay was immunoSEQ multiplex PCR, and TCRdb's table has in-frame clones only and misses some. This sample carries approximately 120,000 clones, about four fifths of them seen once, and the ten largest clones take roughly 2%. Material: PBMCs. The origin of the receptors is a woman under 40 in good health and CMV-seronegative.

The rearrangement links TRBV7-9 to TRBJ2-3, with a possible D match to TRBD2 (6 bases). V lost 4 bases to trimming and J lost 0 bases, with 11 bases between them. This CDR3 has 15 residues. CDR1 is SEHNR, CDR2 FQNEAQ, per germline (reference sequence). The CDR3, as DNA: TGTGCCAGCAGCTCTTTAGCGGTGAGCACAGATACGCAGTATTTT. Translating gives CASSSLAVSTDTQYF.

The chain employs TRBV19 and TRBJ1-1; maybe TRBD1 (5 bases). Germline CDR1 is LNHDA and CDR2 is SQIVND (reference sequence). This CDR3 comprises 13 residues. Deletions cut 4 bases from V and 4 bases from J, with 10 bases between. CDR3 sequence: CASSTVRGTEAFF. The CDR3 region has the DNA TGTGCCAGTAGTACCGTAAGGGGCACTGAAGCTTTCTTT.

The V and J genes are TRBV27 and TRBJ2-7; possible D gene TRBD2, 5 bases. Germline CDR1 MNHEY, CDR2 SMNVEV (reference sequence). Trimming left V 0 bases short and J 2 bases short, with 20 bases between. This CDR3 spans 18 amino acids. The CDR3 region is CASSLSRAEFRLAYEQYF. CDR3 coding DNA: TGTGCCAGCAGTTTATCGAGGGCTGAGTTCAGGCTAGCCTACGAGCAGTACTTC.

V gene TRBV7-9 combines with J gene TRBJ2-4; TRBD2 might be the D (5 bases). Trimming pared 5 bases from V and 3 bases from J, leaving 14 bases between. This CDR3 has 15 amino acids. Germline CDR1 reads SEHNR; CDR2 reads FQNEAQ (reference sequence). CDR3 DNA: TGTGCCAGCAGCCACGGGGAGTTGGGCAAAAACATTCAGTACTTC. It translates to CASSHGELGKNIQYF.

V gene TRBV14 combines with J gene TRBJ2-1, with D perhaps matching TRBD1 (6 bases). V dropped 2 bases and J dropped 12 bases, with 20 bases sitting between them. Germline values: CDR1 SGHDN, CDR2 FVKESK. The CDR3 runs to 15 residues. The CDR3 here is CASSQRYTGFEGQFF. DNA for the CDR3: TGTGCCAGCAGCCAAAGGTACACAGGGTTTGAGGGGCAGTTCTTC. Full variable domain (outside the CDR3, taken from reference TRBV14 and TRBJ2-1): EAGVTQFPSHSVIEKGQTVTLRCDPISGHDNLYWYRRVMGKEIKFLLHFVKESKQDESGMPNNRFLAERTGGTYSTLKVQPAELEDSGVYFCASSQRYTGFEGQFFGPGTRLTVL.

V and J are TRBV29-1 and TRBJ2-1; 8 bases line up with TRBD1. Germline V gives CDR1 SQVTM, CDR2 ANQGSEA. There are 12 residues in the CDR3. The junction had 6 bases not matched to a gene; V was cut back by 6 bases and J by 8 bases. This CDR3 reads CSVGQGRDEQFF. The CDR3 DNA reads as TGCAGCGTCGGACAGGGAAGGGATGAGCAGTTCTTC.

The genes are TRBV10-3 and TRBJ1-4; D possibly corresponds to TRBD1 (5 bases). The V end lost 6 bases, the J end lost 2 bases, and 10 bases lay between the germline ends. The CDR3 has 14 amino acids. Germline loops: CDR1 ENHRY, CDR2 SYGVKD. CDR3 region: CAISPGGTNEKLFF. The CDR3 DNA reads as TGTGCCATCAGCCCCGGGGGGACTAATGAAAAACTGTTTTTT.